This TCR beta chain was sequenced in a study of blood T cells in healthy people across ages. Combining a sample-barcoded 5' primer with a J-beta primer mix, a second PCR ran for about 7 to 11 cycles. Each CDR3 protein is one row after TCRdb ran MiXCR on the 5' RACE reads. Here the sample spans roughly 1,500,000 distinct CDR3 sequences, about 35% being singletons. CDR3 length: 14 residues. Germline CDR1 SGHRS, CDR2 YFSETQ. Study-wide findings and caveats: The study could not conclusively compare naive and antigen-experienced cells, given its unsorted PBMCs. There were more naive CD4+ cells and higher diversity in long-lived donors than in aged donors.

Worth noting for this clonotype: Antigen: not known.

This chain joins TRBV5-1 and TRBJ2-4, with 7 positions matching TRBD1. The J call may be faulty, since TRBJ2-7 better matches the DNA end. The sequencing input was blood. This sequence was found in a woman in her 30s in good health. CDR3 loop: CASNSDRIDLEQYF. CDR3 DNA: TGCGCCAGCAACTCGGACAGGATTGACCTCGAGCAGTACTTC.